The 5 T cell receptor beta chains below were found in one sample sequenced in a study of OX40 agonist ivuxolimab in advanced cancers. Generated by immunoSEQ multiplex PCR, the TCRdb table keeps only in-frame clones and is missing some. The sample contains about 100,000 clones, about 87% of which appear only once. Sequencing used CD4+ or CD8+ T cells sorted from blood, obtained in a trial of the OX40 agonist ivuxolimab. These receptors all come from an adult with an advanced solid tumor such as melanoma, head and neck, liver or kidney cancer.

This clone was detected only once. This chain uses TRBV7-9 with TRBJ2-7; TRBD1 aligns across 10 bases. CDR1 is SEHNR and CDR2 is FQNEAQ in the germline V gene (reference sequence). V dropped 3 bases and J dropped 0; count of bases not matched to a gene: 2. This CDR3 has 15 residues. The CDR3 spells CASSFRDRGSYEQYF. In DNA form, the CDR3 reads TGTGCCAGCAGCTTCCGGGACAGGGGCTCCTACGAGCAGTACTTC.

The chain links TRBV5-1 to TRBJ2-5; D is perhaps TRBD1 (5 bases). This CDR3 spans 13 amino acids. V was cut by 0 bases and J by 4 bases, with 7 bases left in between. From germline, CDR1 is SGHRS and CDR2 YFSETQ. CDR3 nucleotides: TGCGCCAGCAGCTTGGAGGGGCGAGAGACCCAGTACTTC. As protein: CASSLEGRETQYF.

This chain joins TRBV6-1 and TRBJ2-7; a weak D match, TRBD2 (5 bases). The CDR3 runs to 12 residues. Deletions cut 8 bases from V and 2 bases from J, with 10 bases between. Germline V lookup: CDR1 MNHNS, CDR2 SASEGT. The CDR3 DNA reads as TGTGCCAGCGCGACGGGAACCTACGAGCAGTACTTC. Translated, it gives CASATGTYEQYF.

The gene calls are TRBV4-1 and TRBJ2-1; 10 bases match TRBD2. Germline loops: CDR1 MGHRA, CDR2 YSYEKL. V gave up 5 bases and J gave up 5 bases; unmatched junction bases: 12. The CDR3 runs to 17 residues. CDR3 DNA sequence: TGCGCCAGCAGCTATTCCGGAGCGGGGGGGCCAAACAATGAGCAGTTCTTC. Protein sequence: CASSYSGAGGPNNEQFF.

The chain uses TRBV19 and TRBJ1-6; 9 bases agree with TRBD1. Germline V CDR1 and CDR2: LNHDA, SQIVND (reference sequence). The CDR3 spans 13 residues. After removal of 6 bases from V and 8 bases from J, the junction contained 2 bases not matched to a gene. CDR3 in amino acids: CASRGQGDSPLHF. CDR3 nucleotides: TGTGCCAGTAGGGGACAGGGAGATTCACCCCTCCACTTT.